The 9 T cell receptor beta chains below all came from one sample that was sequenced in a study of T cells in Graves' hyperthyroidism and ophthalmopathy. TCR beta CDR3 sequences were amplified from RNA transcripts. A first-round RT-PCR of the TCR CDR3 used the HTBI primer set. TCRdb reanalysed the multiplex PCR reads using MiXCR and keeps one entry per CDR3 protein. Of around 60,000 distinct CDR3 sequences listed, around 48% are singletons. Material for sequencing was blood. The receptors stem from a woman under 40 with Graves' ophthalmopathy.

CDR3 coding DNA: TGCAGCGTGGCCCAGGGGCAGGCAGAGACCCAGTACTTC. It encodes CSVAQGQAETQYF. The V and J genes are TRBV29-1 and TRBJ2-5; weak D call: TRBD1 (6 bases). There are 13 residues in the CDR3. V dropped 6 bases and J dropped 4 bases, with 15 bases sitting between them. Germline V CDR1 and CDR2: SQVTM, ANQGSEA.

This chain uses TRBV20-1 with TRBJ2-7; possibly TRBD1 for D (6 bases). Germline CDR1 and CDR2: DFQATT and SNEGSKA (reference sequence). Trimming removed 2 bases at V and 2 bases at J, with 16 bases between. There are 15 residues in the CDR3. This CDR3 reads CSARLQGSIPYEQYF. Here the CDR3 DNA reads TGCAGTGCTAGACTTCAGGGGAGTATCCCCTACGAGCAGTACTTC.

On this clonotype itself: The conserved phenylalanine or tryptophan normally closing the CDR3 is absent here, so this likely arose from a read error. The chain couples TRBV6-1 to TRBJ1-1; 9 positions agree with TRBD1. CDR1 and CDR2 from the germline V gene are MNHNS and SASEGT. V lost 6 bases and J lost 8; bases outside the gene matches: 10. The CDR3 is made up of 14 amino acids. CDR3 nucleotides: TGTGCCAGCAGCACCGACAGGGGGGACTCGGAAGCTTTCTCT. The encoded protein is CASSTDRGDSEAFS.

The genes are TRBV20-1 and TRBJ2-1, with 8 bases aligning to TRBD2. CDR1 and CDR2 from the germline V gene are DFQATT and SNEGSKA (reference sequence). V gave up 1 base and J gave up 8 bases; unmatched junction bases: 13. This CDR3 is built from 16 residues. The CDR3 is CSARGPFREGLDEQFF. DNA for the CDR3: TGCAGTGCTAGAGGTCCGTTTCGGGAGGGCCTCGATGAGCAGTTCTTC.

At least ten counts were recorded for this clonotype. The chain joins TRBV4-1 to TRBJ1-1, with 12 bases fitting TRBD1. With V trimmed by 3 bases and J by 3 bases, 2 bases remained unmatched. This CDR3 is built from 15 residues. CDR1 and CDR2 from the germline V gene are MGHRA and YSYEKL. Written as DNA, the CDR3 is TGCGCCAGCAGCCAGGGACAGGGGGCCTACACTGAAGCTTTCTTT. Translated: CASSQGQGAYTEAFF.

The table lists this clonotype with many counts. This sequence joins TRBV5-1 and TRBJ2-1, with 9 bases that match TRBD1. CDR1 SGHRS and CDR2 YFSETQ come from the germline V gene. V trimming: 2 bases; J trimming: 3 bases; junction bases outside the gene matches: 9. This CDR3 has 17 residues. The CDR3 reads CASSLQGAQYRYNEQFF. DNA of the CDR3: TGCGCCAGCAGCTTACAGGGGGCCCAGTATCGCTACAATGAGCAGTTCTTC.

V and J are TRBV10-3 and TRBJ2-3, with D perhaps assigned TRBD1 or TRBD2 (5 bases each). The V gene lost 5 bases and the J gene lost 5 bases, with 14 bases spanning the gap. Germline CDR1 is ENHRY and CDR2 is SYGVKD. CDR3 size: 14 residues. Here the CDR3 DNA reads TGTGCCATCAGTAGGTGGGGGATCCAAGATACGCAGTATTTT. Translating gives CAISRWGIQDTQYF.

The chain joins TRBV3-1 to TRBJ2-1, with 13 bases fitting TRBD2. Germline V gene data show CDR1 as LGHDT and CDR2 as YNNKEL (reference sequence). The CDR3 extends over 16 amino acids. V shed 5 bases, J shed 7 bases, and the junction held 8 bases outside the gene matches. CDR3 protein: CASSKLAGGVGNEQFF. The CDR3 bases are TGTGCCAGCAGCAAACTAGCGGGAGGGGTGGGGAATGAGCAGTTCTTC.

The chain links TRBV7-2 to TRBJ2-7; 7 bases match TRBD2. Looked up from germline, CDR1 is SGHTA and CDR2 is FQGNSA. This CDR3 has 17 residues. The ends lost 2 bases at V and 4 bases at J; junction bases unmatched: 14. CDR3 nucleotide sequence: TGTGCCAGCAGCTTACGGCAGGGAGGGGAGGGCATTTACGAGCAGTACTTC. Residues: CASSLRQGGEGIYEQYF.